The rows below give T cell receptor beta chains drawn from one sample of a study of cytomegalovirus exposure and HLA in healthy donors. TCRdb's copy holds only in-frame clones and misses some; the assay was immunoSEQ multiplex PCR. Among approximately 100,000 clones listed, around two thirds were seen once. Specimen: PBMCs. These receptors all stem from a man aged 30 to 39 in good health and CMV-seropositive. The CDR3 runs from the conserved cysteine through the conserved F or W. Fields, in order: CDR3 length, J gene, V gene, CDR3 protein.

13 TRBJ2-5 TRBV7-2 CASSPPGGETQYF
13 TRBJ2-1 TRBV2 CASAYFGDNEQFF
12 TRBJ2-2 TRBV7-8 CASSLSTGELFF
14 TRBJ2-5 TRBV7-9 CASIAGGAQETQYF
20 TRBJ2-1 TRBV13 CASSQIGWLSSGGLYNEQFF
13 TRBJ1-3 TRBV7-2 CASSWSSGNTIYF
12 TRBJ1-2 TRBV5-6 CASSLGSGGYTF
13 TRBJ2-7 TRBV27 CASSSGLVLEQYF
12 TRBJ1-6 TRBV5-4 CASSLRDSPLHF
15 TRBJ2-1 TRBV5-5 CASSLRIPGYNEQFF
14 TRBJ2-5 TRBV18 CASSPLARQETQYF
16 TRBJ2-7 TRBV18 CASSPGTSGASYEQYF
14 TRBJ1-1 TRBV21-1 CASTPTGGCTEAFF
14 TRBJ2-7 TRBV4-1 CASSQALELHEQYF
17 TRBJ2-2 TRBV7-2 CASSSRPASGGAGELFF
15 TRBJ2-5 TRBV6-8 CASRARGQHQETQYF
14 TRBJ2-5 TRBV5-1 CASSIRAGVETQYF
16 TRBJ2-6 TRBV11-2 CASRRDRGTGANVLTF
14 TRBJ2-1 TRBV7-2 CASSLSFLPGEQFF
16 TRBJ2-7 TRBV19 CASSIAGAQGGHEQYF
15 TRBJ2-7 TRBV6-1 CASSEWTDSSYEQYF
13 TRBJ2-2 TRBV6-6 CASSKSLAGELFF
14 TRBJ1-1 TRBV14 CASSPRLVSTEAFF
13 TRBJ1-3 TRBV6-1 CASILGQGNTIYF
16 TRBJ2-5 TRBV5-1 CASSPLDSVVGETQYF
14 TRBJ2-7 TRBV5-6 CASSLAGGANLQYF
15 TRBJ1-2 TRBV9 CASSARLQEVYGYTF
16 TRBJ2-1 TRBV6-1 CASSEQGHGGSGGQFF
14 TRBJ2-7 TRBV5-1 CASSLGEVVVEQYF
18 TRBJ2-1 TRBV11-2 CASSLGQGAAGTYNEQFF
15 TRBJ2-2 TRBV11-2 CASSPLRGRVGELFF
15 TRBJ1-2 TRBV13 CASSLGRGEGYGYTF
12 TRBJ2-5 TRBV13 CASSLTEETQYF
11 TRBJ1-2 TRBV20-1 CSAQGNYGYTF
14 TRBJ2-5 TRBV6-1 CASSATGAGETQYF
14 TRBJ2-2 TRBV29-1 CSVLTDANTGELFF
11 TRBJ2-7 TRBV6-5 CASSDTYEQYF
14 TRBJ2-7 TRBV10-1 CASSDRDSTYEQYF
13 TRBJ1-4 TRBV19 CASSIMAGGKLFF
13 TRBJ2-5 TRBV6-5 CASSYPPGETQYF
17 TRBJ2-3 TRBV7-9 CASSLDLSGGALNTQYF
15 TRBJ2-7 TRBV5-4 CASSLTSGGANEQYF
15 TRBJ2-3 TRBV10-1 CASRASRAGLDTQYF
16 TRBJ1-2 TRBV7-9 CASRSEEAQANYGYTF